What follows describes a single T cell receptor beta chain. Its antigen is unidentified. These data originate in a study of cytomegalovirus exposure and HLA in healthy donors. Study conclusions and caveats: The study put some 150 TCR beta chains on its list as cytomegalovirus-associated.

Losses at the gene ends were 9 bases for V and 5 bases for J; bases not matched to a gene: 6. Germline CDR1 reads MNHEY; CDR2 reads SVGAGI. The length of the CDR3 is 13 residues. The protocol was immunoSEQ multiplex PCR, while the TCRdb copy is restricted to in-frame clones and leaves out a portion. The sample lists 65,000 to 75,000 clones; 94% were seen once. This receptor was identified in a man younger than 30 in good health and CMV-seropositive. This chain links TRBV6-5 with TRBJ1-2, with 10 bases identical to TRBD1. The specimen sequenced was PBMCs. The CDR3 sequence is CASAGQGGYGYTF. CDR3 nucleotide sequence: TGTGCCAGTGCAGGACAGGGGGGATATGGCTACACCTTC.